A selection of T cell receptor beta chains follows, all from one sample in a study of human T cells and chemical hapten exposure. Each CDR3 protein gets one entry after TCRdb re-called the RACE reads with MiXCR. The table includes about 82,000 distinct CDR3 sequences, 10% to 15% detected once. The sample here was whole blood, taken in connection with sensitization to the hapten diphenylcyclopropenone (DPC). Receptor source: a woman between 45 and 60 years old with alopecia areata. Some clones in this sample may be carry-over from other donors' samples. Each CDR3 is given with its conserved first and last residue. A D gene is named only where the DNA matches it firmly. Not all rows give a size; the values are once, few, many and, for expanded clones, a class.

d_call	clone_size	v_call	j_call	cdr3_aa	cdr3_nt
TRBD2	few	TRBV28	TRBJ2-1	CASRRGLAGGIEQFF	TGTGCCAGCAGGAGAGGACTAGCGGGAGGAATTGAGCAGTTCTTC
-	-	TRBV10-3	TRBJ2-2	CATRRETGELFF	TGTGCCACCCGACGCGAAACCGGGGAGCTGTTTTTT
TRBD2	many	TRBV29-1	TRBJ2-3	CSSSGLAATDTQYF	TGCAGCTCATCGGGACTAGCGGCCACAGATACGCAGTATTTT
-	many	TRBV7-9	TRBJ2-1	CASSPIKGEWFF	TGTGCCAGCAGCCCAATCAAGGGGGAGTGGTTCTTC
TRBD1	few	TRBV10-3	TRBJ1-5	CAISEGGQGNNQPQHF	TGTGCCATCAGTGAGGGGGGACAGGGGAACAATCAGCCCCAGCATTTT
-	few	TRBV6-1	TRBJ2-1	CASSVDSSYNEQFF	TGTGCCAGCAGTGTAGATAGCTCCTACAATGAGCAGTTCTTC
-	few	TRBV7-8	TRBJ2-7	CASSLGWAPGEQYF	TGTGCCAGCAGCTTAGGCTGGGCCCCCGGCGAGCAGTACTTC
TRBD2	-	TRBV19	TRBJ2-1	CASNPAGTSGYNEQFF	TGTGCCAGTAACCCCGCCGGGACTAGCGGGTACAATGAGCAGTTCTTC
TRBD2	-	TRBV3-1	TRBJ2-2	CASSPKGGWLAGGGAGELFF	TGTGCCAGCAGCCCAAAAGGCGGTTGGCTAGCGGGAGGAGGCGCCGGGGAGCTGTTTTTT
TRBD1	few	TRBV6-6	TRBJ2-7	CASSYLGQGANEQYF	TGTGCCAGCAGTTACCTGGGACAGGGGGCTAACGAGCAGTACTTC
TRBD2	many	TRBV10-2	TRBJ2-1	CASSEFGGRNEQFF	TGCGCCAGCAGTGAGTTTGGCGGGAGGAATGAGCAGTTCTTC
-	many	TRBV15	TRBJ2-3	CATSRDPPGAADTQYF	TGTGCCACCAGCAGAGATCCTCCGGGAGCAGCAGATACGCAGTATTTT
-	few	TRBV2	TRBJ1-1	CASRSGTSNTEAFF	TGTGCCAGCAGATCCGGGACCTCGAACACTGAAGCTTTCTTT
TRBD2	few	TRBV5-1	TRBJ2-1	CASSLYAGVVNEQFF	TGCGCCAGCAGCTTGTATGCGGGAGTGGTCAATGAGCAGTTCTTC
TRBD2	-	TRBV10-1	TRBJ2-2	CASGIAGIGTGELFF	TGCGCCAGTGGAATAGCGGGAATTGGGACCGGGGAGCTGTTTTTT
TRBD2	many	TRBV7-2	TRBJ2-1	CASRTSRKGEQFF	TGTGCCAGTAGGACTAGTCGTAAGGGTGAGCAGTTCTTC
-	few	TRBV3-1	TRBJ1-2	CASSLRGPNYGYTF	TGTGCCAGCAGCCTACGGGGCCCTAACTATGGCTACACCTTC
TRBD2	-	TRBV20-1	TRBJ2-3	CSTQLASGDTDTQYF	TGCAGTACCCAACTGGCTAGCGGGGACACAGATACGCAGTATTTT
-	-	TRBV5-4	TRBJ2-5	CASSFRADQETQYF	TGTGCCAGCAGCTTTCGAGCGGACCAAGAGACCCAGTACTTC
TRBD1	-	TRBV10-1	TRBJ1-2	CASSDRANYGYTF	TGCGCCAGCTCGGACAGGGCTAACTATGGCTACACCTTC
-	many	TRBV5-8	TRBJ1-1	CASPGGTEAFF	TGTGCCAGCCCGGGAGGAACTGAAGCTTTCTTT
TRBD2	many	TRBV7-2	TRBJ2-5	CASSPGLAQETQYF	TGTGCCAGCAGCCCCGGACTAGCCCAAGAGACCCAGTACTTC
TRBD1	many	TRBV12-3/TRBV12-4	TRBJ1-2	CASSPLRGGQNYGYTF	TGTGCCAGCAGTCCGCTGAGAGGGGGCCAGAACTATGGCTACACCTTC
TRBD2	few	TRBV6-6	TRBJ2-5	CASSYRRLAGGGEEQETQYF	TGTGCCAGCAGTTACCGCCGGCTAGCGGGAGGGGGGGAGGAACAAGAGACCCAGTACTTC
-	many	TRBV20-1	TRBJ2-5	CSARPPLETQYF	TGCAGTGCGCGGCCCCCGCTTGAGACCCAGTACTTC
-	-	TRBV10-3	TRBJ2-3	CAISQITDTQYF	TGTGCCATCAGCCAGATCACAGATACGCAGTATTTT
TRBD2	many	TRBV6-2/TRBV6-3	TRBJ2-7	CASRKSGSLGEQYF	TGTGCCAGCAGAAAAAGCGGGAGTCTGGGCGAGCAGTACTTC
TRBD2	-	TRBV11-2	TRBJ2-7	CASSGYRTRRSYEQYF	TGTGCCAGCAGCGGGTACCGGACTAGACGATCCTACGAGCAGTACTTC
-	few	TRBV29-1	TRBJ2-3	CSVGGQGIDTQYF	TGCAGCGTTGGAGGTCAGGGCATAGATACGCAGTATTTT
-	few	TRBV18	TRBJ2-2	CASSPPQGTGELFF	TGTGCCAGCTCACCACCCCAGGGCACCGGGGAGCTGTTTTTT
TRBD1	many	TRBV3-1	TRBJ1-2	CASSQWTGEGYTF	TGTGCCAGCAGCCAATGGACAGGGGAAGGCTACACCTTC
-	few	TRBV20-1	TRBJ1-5	CSANFAWPRDVNQPQHF	TGCAGTGCCAACTTCGCTTGGCCCAGGGATGTTAATCAGCCCCAGCATTTT
-	-	TRBV3-1	TRBJ1-1	CASSLRQMNTEAFF	TGTGCCAGCAGCCTCCGACAGATGAACACTGAAGCTTTCTTT
TRBD2	-	TRBV20-1	TRBJ2-7	CSASTSATYEQYF	TGCAGTGCTTCGACTAGCGCAACCTACGAGCAGTACTTC
TRBD1	many	TRBV4-1	TRBJ2-1	CASSLGGQIPREQFF	TGCGCCAGCAGCCTAGGGGGACAGATTCCTAGGGAGCAGTTCTTC
-	-	TRBV29-1	TRBJ1-1	CSVEEERGTEAFF	TGCAGCGTTGAAGAGGAGAGGGGGACTGAAGCTTTCTTT
TRBD2	-	TRBV7-6	TRBJ2-7	CASSSLAGAGEQYF	TGTGCCAGCAGCTCACTAGCGGGGGCCGGCGAGCAGTACTTC
-	few	TRBV5-1	TRBJ2-1	CASSNRLGSSYNEQFF	TGCGCCAGCAGCAACAGACTAGGGAGCTCCTACAATGAGCAGTTCTTC
-	-	TRBV11-2	TRBJ2-1	CASSLVLPFEQFF	TGTGCCAGCAGCTTAGTTTTACCCTTTGAGCAGTTCTTC
-	-	TRBV11-2	TRBJ2-7	CASSLDGTRYYEQYF	TGTGCCAGCAGCTTGGACGGGACAAGATACTACGAGCAGTACTTC
-	few	TRBV24-1	TRBJ2-5	CATDRPDSHMETQYF	TGTGCCACTGATAGACCGGACTCGCACATGGAGACCCAGTACTTC
TRBD1	few	TRBV6-5	TRBJ2-5	CASPRARTGRQTQYF	TGTGCCAGCCCCCGGGCCCGGACAGGGAGGCAGACCCAGTACTTC